In its sample, the clone carrying this T cell receptor (beta chain) was seen a few times. Its antigen is as yet unknown. For TCR beta, libraries came from quantitative 5'-RACE with molecular barcodes. TCRdb analysed the 5' RACE reads with MiXCR anew, one entry per CDR3 protein. The sample holds about 840,000 distinct CDR3 sequences, approximately 10% seen once. The germline V gene has CDR1 LGHDT and CDR2 YNNKEL (reference sequence). V shed 4 bases, J shed 2 bases, and the junction held 5 bases outside the gene matches. This CDR3 is 16 amino acids long. The data derive from a study of CD8 T cells in ankylosing spondylitis. Study results and limitations: Disease-linked clones reportedly concentrated significantly in matched ankylosing spondylitis synovial fluid. In peripheral blood, disease-linked CD8+ clones occurred at relatively low frequencies. Certain motif variants had earlier appeared in reactive arthritis synovial fluid and blood. A TCR beta motif of about eight highly homologous variants seemed to mark ankylosing spondylitis blood.

The receptor's source is a male donor with ankylosing spondylitis. Sequenced: blood, either unsorted or a sorted T cell fraction (not recorded which). The J gene is TRBJ2-1, the V gene TRBV3-1; 10 bases line up with TRBD2. The CDR3 loop is CASSLLAGKTYNEQFF. In DNA, the CDR3 is TGTGCCAGCAGCCTACTAGCGGGAAAAACCTACAATGAGCAGTTCTTC.